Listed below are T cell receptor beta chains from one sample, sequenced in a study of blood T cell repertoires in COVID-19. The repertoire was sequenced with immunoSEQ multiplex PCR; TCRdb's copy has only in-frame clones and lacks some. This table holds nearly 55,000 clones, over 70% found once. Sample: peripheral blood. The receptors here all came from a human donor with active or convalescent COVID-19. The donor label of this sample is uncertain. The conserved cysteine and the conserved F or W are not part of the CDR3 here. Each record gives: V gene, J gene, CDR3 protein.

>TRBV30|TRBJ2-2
AWSSKGAASGELF
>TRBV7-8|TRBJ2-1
ASSLADNEQF
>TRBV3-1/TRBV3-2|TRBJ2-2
ASSQLSRSELF
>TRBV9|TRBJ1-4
ASSVQPTGITEKLF
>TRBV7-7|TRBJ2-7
ASSLTSGPGEQY
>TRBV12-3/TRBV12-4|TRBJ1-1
ASSSQEGTEAF
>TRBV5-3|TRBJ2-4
ARSPGLAGVRKNIQY
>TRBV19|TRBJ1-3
ASSIGDNSGNTIY
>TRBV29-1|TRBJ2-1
SVEPGTPSSYNEQF
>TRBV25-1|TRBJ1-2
ASSEAGSSYYT
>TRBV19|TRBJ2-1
ASSIATSGSSYNEQF
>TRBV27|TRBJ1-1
ASRAGTLNTEAF